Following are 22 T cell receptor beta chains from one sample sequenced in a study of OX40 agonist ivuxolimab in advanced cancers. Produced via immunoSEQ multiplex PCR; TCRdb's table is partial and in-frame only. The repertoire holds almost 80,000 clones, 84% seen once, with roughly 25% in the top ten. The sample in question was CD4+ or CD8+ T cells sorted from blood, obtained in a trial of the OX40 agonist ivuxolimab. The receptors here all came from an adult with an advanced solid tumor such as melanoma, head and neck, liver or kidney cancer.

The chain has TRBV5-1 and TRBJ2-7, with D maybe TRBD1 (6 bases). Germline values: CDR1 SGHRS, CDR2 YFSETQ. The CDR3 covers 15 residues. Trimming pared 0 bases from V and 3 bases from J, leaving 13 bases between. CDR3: CASSLEGRGVYEQYF. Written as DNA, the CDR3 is TGCGCCAGCAGCTTGGAAGGCAGGGGAGTCTACGAGCAGTACTTC.

For the CDR3, the DNA is TGTGCCAGCAGTTTCGGCGGCAGCACTTCGGGGTATGGCTACACCTTC. Translation gives CASSFGGSTSGYGYTF. The J gene is TRBJ1-2, the V gene TRBV27, with unresolved D. The CDR3 has 16 amino acids. The V end lost 3 bases, the J end lost 5 bases, and 19 bases lay between the germline ends. In germline, CDR1 is MNHEY, CDR2 SMNVEV (reference sequence).

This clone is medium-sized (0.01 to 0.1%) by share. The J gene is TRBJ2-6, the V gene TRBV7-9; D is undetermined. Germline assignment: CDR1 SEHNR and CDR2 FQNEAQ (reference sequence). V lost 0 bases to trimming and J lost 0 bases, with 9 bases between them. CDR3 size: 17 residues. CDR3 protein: CASSLAGSLSGANVLTF. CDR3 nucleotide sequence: TGTGCCAGCAGCTTAGCAGGCAGCCTCTCTGGGGCCAACGTCCTGACTTTC.

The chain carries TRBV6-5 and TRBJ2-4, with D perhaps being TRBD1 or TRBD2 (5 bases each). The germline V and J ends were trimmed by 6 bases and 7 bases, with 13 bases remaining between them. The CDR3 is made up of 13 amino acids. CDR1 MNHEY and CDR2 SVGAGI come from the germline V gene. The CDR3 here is CASSRDPRNIQYF. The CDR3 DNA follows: TGTGCCAGCAGCAGGGACCCACGGAACATTCAGTACTTC.

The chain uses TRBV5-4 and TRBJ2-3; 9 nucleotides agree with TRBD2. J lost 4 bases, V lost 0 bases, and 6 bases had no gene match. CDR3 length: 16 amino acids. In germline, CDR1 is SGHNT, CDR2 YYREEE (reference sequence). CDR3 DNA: TGTGCCAGCAGCTTGGTGATAGCGGGAGCGGCAGATACGCAGTATTTT. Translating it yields CASSLVIAGAADTQYF. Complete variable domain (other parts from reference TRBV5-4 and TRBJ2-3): ETGVTQSPTHLIKTRGQQVTLRCSSQSGHNTVSWYQQALGQGPQFIFQYYREEENGRGNFPPRFSGLQFPNYSSELNVNALELDDSALYLCASSLVIAGAADTQYFGPGTRLTVL.

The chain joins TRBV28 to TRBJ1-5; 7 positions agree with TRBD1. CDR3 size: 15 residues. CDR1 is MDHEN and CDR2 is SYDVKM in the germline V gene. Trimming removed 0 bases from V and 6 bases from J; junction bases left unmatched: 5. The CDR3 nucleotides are TGTGCCAGCAGTTTATGGGGACAGCGGGTTCAGCCCCAGCATTTT. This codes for CASSLWGQRVQPQHF.

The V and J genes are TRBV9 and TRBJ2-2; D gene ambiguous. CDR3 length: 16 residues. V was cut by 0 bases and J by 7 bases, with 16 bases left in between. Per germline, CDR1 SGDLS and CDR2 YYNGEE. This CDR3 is CASSVVSSPVGGELFF. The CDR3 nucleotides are TGTGCCAGCAGCGTAGTTTCCTCCCCCGTGGGCGGGGAGCTGTTTTTT. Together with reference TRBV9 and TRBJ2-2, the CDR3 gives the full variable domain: DSGVTQTPKHLITATGQRVTLRCSPRSGDLSVYWYQQSLDQGLQFLIQYYNGEERAKGNILERFSAQQFPDLHSELNLSSLELGDSALYFCASSVVSSPVGGELFFGEGSRLTVL.

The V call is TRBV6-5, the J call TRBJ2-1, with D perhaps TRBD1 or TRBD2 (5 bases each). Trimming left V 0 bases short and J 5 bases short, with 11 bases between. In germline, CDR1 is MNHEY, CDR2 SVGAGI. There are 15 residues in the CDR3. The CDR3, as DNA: TGTGCCAGCAGTTACTCCTCGGGACCGAACAATGAGCAGTTCTTC. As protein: CASSYSSGPNNEQFF.

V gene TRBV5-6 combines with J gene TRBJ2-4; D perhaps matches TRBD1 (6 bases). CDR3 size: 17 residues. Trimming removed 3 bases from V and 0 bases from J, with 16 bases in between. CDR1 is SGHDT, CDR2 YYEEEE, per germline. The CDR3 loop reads CASSYHPGVLAKNIQYF. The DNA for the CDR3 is TGTGCCAGCAGCTATCACCCAGGGGTCCTAGCCAAAAACATTCAGTACTTC. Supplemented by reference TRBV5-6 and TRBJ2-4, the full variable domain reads DAGVTQSPTHLIKTRGQQVTLRCSPKSGHDTVSWYQQALGQGPQFIFQYYEEEERQRGNFPDRFSGHQFPNYSSELNVNALLLGDSALYLCASSYHPGVLAKNIQYFGAGTRLSVL.

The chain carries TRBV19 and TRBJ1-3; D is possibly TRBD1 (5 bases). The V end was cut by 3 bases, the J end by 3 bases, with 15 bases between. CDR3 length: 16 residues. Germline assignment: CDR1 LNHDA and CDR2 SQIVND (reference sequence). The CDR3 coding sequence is TGTGCCAGTAGTATCCGAGGGACCGTTGTTGGAAACACCATATATTTT. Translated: CASSIRGTVVGNTIYF. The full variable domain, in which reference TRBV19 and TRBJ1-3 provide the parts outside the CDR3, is DGGITQSPKYLFRKEGQNVTLSCEQNLNHDAMYWYRQDPGQGLRLIYYSQIVNDFQKGDIAEGYSVSREKKESFPLTVTSAQKNPTAFYLCASSIRGTVVGNTIYFGEGSWLTVV.

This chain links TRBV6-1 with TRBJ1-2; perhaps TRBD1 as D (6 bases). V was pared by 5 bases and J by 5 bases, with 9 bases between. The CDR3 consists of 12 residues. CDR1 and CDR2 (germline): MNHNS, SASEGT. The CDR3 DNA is TGTGCCAGCAGTAGACAGGAGTATGGCTACACCTTC. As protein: CASSRQEYGYTF.

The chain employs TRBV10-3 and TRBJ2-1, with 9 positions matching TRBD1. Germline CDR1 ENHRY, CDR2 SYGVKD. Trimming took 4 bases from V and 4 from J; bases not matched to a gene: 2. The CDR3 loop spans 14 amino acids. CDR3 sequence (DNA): TGTGCCATCAGTGGGGACAGGGAATACAATGAGCAGTTCTTC. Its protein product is CAISGDREYNEQFF.

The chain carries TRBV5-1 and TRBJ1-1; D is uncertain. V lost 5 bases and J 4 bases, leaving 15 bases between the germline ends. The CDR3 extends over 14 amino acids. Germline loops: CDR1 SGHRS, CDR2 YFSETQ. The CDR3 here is CASSENPGITEAFF. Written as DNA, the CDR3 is TGCGCCAGCAGTGAAAACCCCGGGATCACTGAAGCTTTCTTT. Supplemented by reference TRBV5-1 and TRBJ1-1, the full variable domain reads KAGVTQTPRYLIKTRGQQVTLSCSPISGHRSVSWYQQTPGQGLQFLFEYFSETQRNKGNFPGRFSGRQFSNSRSEMNVSTLELGDSALYLCASSENPGITEAFFGQGTRLTVV.

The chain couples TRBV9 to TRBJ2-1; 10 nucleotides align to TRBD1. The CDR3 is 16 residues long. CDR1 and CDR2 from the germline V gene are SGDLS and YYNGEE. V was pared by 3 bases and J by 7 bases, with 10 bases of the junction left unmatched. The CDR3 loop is CASSAYGTGVQNEQFF. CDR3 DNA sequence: TGTGCCAGCAGCGCATACGGGACAGGGGTGCAGAATGAGCAGTTCTTC.

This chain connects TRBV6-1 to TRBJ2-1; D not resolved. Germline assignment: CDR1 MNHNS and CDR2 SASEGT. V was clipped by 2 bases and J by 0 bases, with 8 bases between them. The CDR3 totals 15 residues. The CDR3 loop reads CASSELGSSYNEQFF. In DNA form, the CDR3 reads TGTGCCAGCAGTGAATTGGGAAGCTCCTACAATGAGCAGTTCTTC.

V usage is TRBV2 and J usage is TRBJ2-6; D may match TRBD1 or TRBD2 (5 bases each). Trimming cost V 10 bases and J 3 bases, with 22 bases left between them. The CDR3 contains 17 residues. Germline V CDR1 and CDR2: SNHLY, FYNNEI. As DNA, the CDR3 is TGTGCCAACCACGTCGGGGCCAGGGCCCATGGGGCCAACGTCCTGACTTTC. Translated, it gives CANHVGARAHGANVLTF.

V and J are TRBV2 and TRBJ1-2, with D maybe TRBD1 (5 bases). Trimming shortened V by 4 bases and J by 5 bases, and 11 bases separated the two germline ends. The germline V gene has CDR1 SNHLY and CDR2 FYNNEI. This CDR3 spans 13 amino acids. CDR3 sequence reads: CASSGSGVYGYTF. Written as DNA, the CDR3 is TGTGCCAGCAGTGGGTCGGGGGTGTATGGCTACACCTTC.

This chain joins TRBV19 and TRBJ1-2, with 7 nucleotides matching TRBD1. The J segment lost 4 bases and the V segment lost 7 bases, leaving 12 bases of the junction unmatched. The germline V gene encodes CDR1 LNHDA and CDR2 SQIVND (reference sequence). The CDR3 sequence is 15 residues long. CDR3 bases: TGTGCCAGTATTTCCCAGGGACAGCCGATCTATGGCTACACCTTC. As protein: CASISQGQPIYGYTF. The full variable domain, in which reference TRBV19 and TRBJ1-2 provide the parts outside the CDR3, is DGGITQSPKYLFRKEGQNVTLSCEQNLNHDAMYWYRQDPGQGLRLIYYSQIVNDFQKGDIAEGYSVSREKKESFPLTVTSAQKNPTAFYLCASISQGQPIYGYTFGSGTRLTVV.

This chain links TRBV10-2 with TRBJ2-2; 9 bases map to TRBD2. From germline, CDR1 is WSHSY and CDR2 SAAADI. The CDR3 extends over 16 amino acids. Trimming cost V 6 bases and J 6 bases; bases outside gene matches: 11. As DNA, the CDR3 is TGCGCCAGCAGAAAAGGAGGGACTAGCTACGCCGGGGAGCTGTTTTTT. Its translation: CASRKGGTSYAGELFF.

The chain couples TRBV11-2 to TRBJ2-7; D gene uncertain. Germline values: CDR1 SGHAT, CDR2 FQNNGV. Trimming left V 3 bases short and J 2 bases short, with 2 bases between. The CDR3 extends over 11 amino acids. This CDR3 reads CASSLAYEQYF. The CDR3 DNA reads TGTGCCAGCAGCTTGGCCTACGAGCAGTACTTC.

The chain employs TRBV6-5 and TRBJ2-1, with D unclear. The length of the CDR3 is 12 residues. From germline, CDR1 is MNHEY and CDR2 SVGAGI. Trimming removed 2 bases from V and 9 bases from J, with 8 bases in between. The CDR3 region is CASSYLSGEQFF. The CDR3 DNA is TGTGCCAGCAGTTACCTGTCGGGTGAGCAGTTCTTC.

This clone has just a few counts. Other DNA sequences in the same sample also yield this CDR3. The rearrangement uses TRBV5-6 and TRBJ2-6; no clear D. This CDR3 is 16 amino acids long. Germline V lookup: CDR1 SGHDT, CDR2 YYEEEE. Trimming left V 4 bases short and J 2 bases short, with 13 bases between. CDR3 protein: CASSHKRAAGANVLTF. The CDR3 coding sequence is TGTGCCAGCAGCCACAAAAGGGCGGCTGGGGCCAACGTCCTGACTTTC.